The 13 T cell receptor beta chains reported below all come from one sample, sequenced in a study of identical twins. From the 5' RACE reads, TCRdb called clonotypes with MiXCR, one entry per CDR3 protein. The profile shows a few hundred thousand distinct CDR3 sequences, 9% to 10% of them singletons. This same sample was also part of a study on yellow fever vaccine responses in identical twins.

Material for sequencing was PBMCs. The source is a woman under 30 in good health.

This clonotype was found a few times. The genes are TRBV20-1 and TRBJ2-4, with D maybe TRBD2 (5 bases). V dropped 3 bases and J dropped 2 bases, with 11 bases sitting between them. This CDR3 has 14 residues. In germline, CDR1 is DFQATT, CDR2 SNEGSKA (reference sequence). The CDR3 coding sequence is TGCAGTGCTAGTGGAGACTATCCCAAAAACATTCAGTACTTC. Translating gives CSASGDYPKNIQYF.

This clonotype was detected only once. The rearrangement joins TRBV11-1 to TRBJ1-1; D is undetermined. This CDR3 has 13 amino acids. V dropped 2 bases and J dropped 6 bases, with 10 bases sitting between them. The germline CDR1 and CDR2 sequences are SGHAT and FQDESV (reference sequence). The CDR3, as DNA: TGTGCCAGCAGCTTAATCCTTACCGCTGAAGCTTTCTTT. It yields the protein CASSLILTAEAFF.

This clonotype occurred a few times. The genes are TRBV9 and TRBJ2-5, with 8 bases identical to TRBD2. This CDR3 spans 20 amino acids. CDR1 is SGDLS and CDR2 is YYNGEE in the germline V gene. Germline trimming cut 3 bases from V and 1 base from J; bases unmatched to any gene: 20. The CDR3 spells CASSDSLSDPLAGFQETQYF. CDR3 nucleotides: TGTGCCAGCAGCGATAGCCTTAGTGACCCTCTAGCGGGCTTCCAAGAGACCCAGTACTTC.

The chain couples TRBV11-2 to TRBJ2-1; 8 bases are shared with TRBD2. Germline CDR1 SGHAT, CDR2 FQNNGV. Trimming took 1 base from V and 4 from J; bases not matched to a gene: 12. CDR3 length equals 18 residues. The CDR3: CASSLVSAGVRSYNEQFF. The CDR3, as DNA: TGTGCCAGCAGCTTAGTTTCAGCGGGAGTAAGATCTTACAATGAGCAGTTCTTC.

This clonotype was found many times. The chain links TRBV10-3 to TRBJ2-7; 11 bases are a match to TRBD2. The CDR3 contains 17 residues. The V and J ends lost 0 bases and 1 base, in that order; junction bases with no gene match: 5. Germline V gene lookup returns CDR1 ENHRY and CDR2 SYGVKD. CDR3 in DNA: TGTGCCATCAGTGAGTCCCCTAGCGGGGGGCTTTCCTACGAGCAGTACTTC. This encodes CAISESPSGGLSYEQYF.

This clonotype was seen more than once but under ten times. This sequence joins TRBV29-1 and TRBJ2-7; TRBD2 matches at 8 bases. This CDR3 contains 15 residues. Germline V gene lookup returns CDR1 SQVTM and CDR2 ANQGSEA. Losses at the gene ends were 0 bases for V and 0 bases for J; bases not matched to a gene: 4. CDR3 sequence reads: CSVEDDLAGSYEQYF. CDR3 in DNA: TGCAGCGTTGAAGATGATCTAGCGGGCTCCTACGAGCAGTACTTC.

Written as DNA, the CDR3 is TGTGCCAGCAGTTTCTCAGGGTTGGTAGATACGCAGTATTTT. Its translation is CASSFSGLVDTQYF. This chain uses TRBV12-3 or TRBV12-4 with TRBJ2-3, with D maybe TRBD1 (5 bases). Trimming took off 3 bases at V and 5 bases at J, with 12 bases between the two ends. This CDR3 has 14 amino acids.

CDR3 nucleotide sequence: TGCAGTGCTAGAAGTTCCTTCGGCCTAGCGGAGAACACCGGGGAGCTGTTTTTT. Translated, it gives CSARSSFGLAENTGELFF. This chain joins TRBV20-1 and TRBJ2-2; TRBD2 matches 7 bases. The V gene's germline CDR1 is DFQATT and CDR2 SNEGSKA (reference sequence). The CDR3 extends over 18 amino acids. J lost 1 base, V lost 2 bases, and 13 bases had no gene match.

A few counts support this clonotype. The CDR3 DNA follows: TGTGCCAGCAGCTCGTCGACAGGGGGTACGGAGACCCAGTACTTC. It encodes CASSSSTGGTETQYF. The chain carries TRBV7-6 and TRBJ2-5; 9 bases fit TRBD1. The CDR3 has 15 residues. Unmatched junction bases numbered 8, after V lost 4 bases and J lost 5 bases. In germline, CDR1 is SGHVS, CDR2 FNYEAQ.

This chain uses TRBV7-6 with TRBJ2-5, with 10 bases fitting TRBD1. Germline CDR1 and CDR2: SGHVS and FNYEAQ. This CDR3 comprises 15 residues. J gave up 7 bases and V 3 bases, and 8 bases lay outside the gene matches. CDR3: CASSLNLGQGGTQYF. CDR3 nucleotides: TGTGCCAGCAGCTTGAACCTCGGACAGGGGGGGACCCAGTACTTC.

This clonotype was seen ten or more times. This chain connects TRBV20-1 to TRBJ2-3; 10 bases are a match to TRBD2. Trimming took 4 bases from V and 5 from J; bases not matched to a gene: 9. From germline, CDR1 is DFQATT and CDR2 SNEGSKA (reference sequence). This CDR3 has 15 amino acids. The CDR3 nucleotides read TGCAGTGCTACTCTCACTAGCGGGAAAGGAGATACGCAGTATTTT. Translating gives CSATLTSGKGDTQYF.

The rearrangement links TRBV7-6 to TRBJ2-1, with 9 bases that match TRBD2. This CDR3 is built from 13 residues. Germline V gene sequence: CDR1 SGHVS, CDR2 FNYEAQ. V trimming: 7 bases; J trimming: 5 bases; junction bases outside the gene matches: 3. The CDR3 protein is CASTAGGHNEQFF. As DNA, the CDR3 is TGTGCCAGCACGGCGGGGGGGCACAATGAGCAGTTCTTC.

The rearrangement joins TRBV20-1 to TRBJ2-5; D uncertain. Germline CDR1 reads DFQATT; CDR2 reads SNEGSKA (reference sequence). Trimming took 4 bases from V and 4 from J, leaving 10 bases between them. The CDR3 runs to 12 residues. CDR3 sequence: CSANDRGETQYF. DNA of the CDR3: TGCAGTGCTAATGACCGCGGAGAGACCCAGTACTTC.